This TCR beta chain was identified in a study of blood T cell repertoires in COVID-19. Looking at the study overall: Nucleic acid was either cDNA or gDNA, and it came from T cells, B-cell-depleted T cells, or PBMCs.

In germline, CDR1 is MNHEY, CDR2 SMNVEV (reference sequence). This CDR3 comprises 15 residues. V was clipped by 2 bases and J by 4 bases; unmatched bases: 4. Assay: immunoSEQ multiplex PCR; the TCRdb copy retains only in-frame clones and omits some. Among around 250,000 clones listed, 80% to 90% were seen once. The TCR comes from a woman aged 45-65 years who had recovered from COVID-19. The sample consisted of PBMCs or T cells enriched from blood (not recorded which). V and J are TRBV27 and TRBJ1-2; the match to TRBD1 covers 10 bases. The CDR3 spells CASSLDRGLSYGYTF. The CDR3 nucleotides read TGTGCCAGCAGTTTAGACAGGGGGCTAAGCTATGGCTACACCTTC.